The 26 T cell receptor beta chains below come from one sample, sequenced in a study of T cell responses to AZD1222 COVID-19 vaccine. TCRdb keeps only in-frame clones here, not all; method: immunoSEQ multiplex PCR. This sample carries 110,000 or so clones, 80% to 95% of them seen once, and the ten largest clones take over 4%. The sample consisted of peripheral blood, taken 28 days after the second dose of the MenACWY control vaccine. The receptors were sampled from an adult who received the MenACWY meningococcal vaccine as a control.

The genes are TRBV4-1 and TRBJ1-4, with D unresolved. This CDR3 contains 15 residues. CDR1 is MGHRA and CDR2 is YSYEKL in the germline V gene. The germline V and J ends were trimmed by 0 bases and 0 bases, with 5 bases remaining between them. As DNA, the CDR3 is TGCGCCAGCAGCCAAGAGGCGTCAACTAATGAAAAACTGTTTTTT. Its translation: CASSQEASTNEKLFF.

The chain carries TRBV21-1 and TRBJ2-6; TRBD1, the table's D call, was not compared with the DNA. TRBV21-1 is flagged as a pseudogene. There are 18 residues in the CDR3. CDR3 residues: CASSKAHGQHSGANVLTF. CDR3 sequence (DNA): TGTGCCAGCAGCAAAGCGCATGGACAGCACTCTGGGGCCAACGTCCTGACTTTC.

This chain uses TRBV11-2 with TRBJ2-2, with 11 bases lining up with TRBD2. Germline V gives CDR1 SGHAT, CDR2 FQNNGV. This CDR3 has 16 amino acids. V lost 3 bases to trimming and J lost 4 bases; unmatched junction nucleotides: 4. CDR3 DNA sequence: TGTGCCAGCAGCTTCCTACTAGCGGGGGCCACCGGGGAGCTGTTTTTT. Amino acid sequence: CASSFLLAGATGELFF.

J is TRBJ2-7 and V is TRBV6-5; 11 positions agree with TRBD2. The CDR3 consists of 12 residues. The V segment lost 5 bases and the J segment 10 bases; nucleotides outside the gene matches: 4. Germline values: CDR1 MNHEY, CDR2 SVGAGI. The CDR3 here is CASSIAGGPQYF. The CDR3 DNA reads as TGTGCCAGCAGTATAGCGGGAGGGCCCCAGTACTTC.

The chain has TRBV19 and TRBJ1-5; D remains ambiguous. V lost 1 base to trimming and J lost 0 bases, with 7 bases between them. The length of the CDR3 is 15 residues. Germline loops: CDR1 LNHDA, CDR2 SQIVND (reference sequence). CDR3 residues: CASSIALYSNQPQHF. The CDR3 nucleotides read TGTGCCAGTAGTATAGCCCTATATAGCAATCAGCCCCAGCATTTT.

This chain connects TRBV24-1 to TRBJ2-3; tentative D call: TRBD2 (6 bases). V was pared by 5 bases and J by 0 bases, with 17 bases between. The CDR3 is 17 amino acids. Germline CDR1 and CDR2: KGHDR and SFDVKD. The CDR3, as DNA: TGTGCCACCAGTGCCCAAGGAGAGGGACTCAGCACAGATACGCAGTATTTT. It is translated as CATSAQGEGLSTDTQYF.

CDR3 protein: CASSYQLLAGLADTQYF. CDR3 nucleotides: TGTGCCAGCAGTTATCAATTGCTAGCGGGATTGGCAGATACGCAGTATTTT. The chain uses TRBV6-2 or TRBV6-3 and TRBJ2-3; TRBD2 matches 9 bases. Germline CDR1 MNHEY, CDR2 SVGEGT. V shed 3 bases and J 4 bases; nucleotides not matched to a gene: 11. CDR3 length: 17 amino acids.

The chain links TRBV28 to TRBJ2-2; D not certain. Looked up from germline, CDR1 is MDHEN and CDR2 is SYDVKM. Trimming pared 6 bases from V and 7 bases from J, leaving 15 bases between. The CDR3 spans 14 residues. The CDR3 loop is CASRQTRNHGELFF. CDR3 DNA sequence: TGTGCCAGCAGGCAGACTCGAAACCACGGGGAGCTGTTTTTT.

This chain joins TRBV29-1 and TRBJ2-2; D possibly corresponds to TRBD1 (5 bases). Per germline, CDR1 SQVTM and CDR2 ANQGSEA. This CDR3 spans 14 amino acids. Trimming removed 4 bases at V and 0 bases at J, with 9 bases between. The CDR3 sequence: CSVAHRTNTGELFF. The DNA of the CDR3 is TGCAGCGTTGCCCACAGGACGAACACCGGGGAGCTGTTTTTT.

The rearrangement joins TRBV25-1 to TRBJ1-2; D not resolved. Germline CDR1 MGHDK, CDR2 SYGVNS. The ends were cut back, 6 bases at V and 4 bases at J, with 12 bases in the middle. The CDR3 runs 13 residues. In nucleotides, the CDR3 is TGTGCCAGCAGCGAAGGACGGATCTATGGCTACACCTTC. Translating gives CASSEGRIYGYTF.

This clone was seen just once. The genes are TRBV15 and TRBJ2-1; 7 positions agree with TRBD2. Germline V lookup: CDR1 LNHNV, CDR2 YYDKDF (reference sequence). The CDR3 length is 17 residues. J gave up 0 bases and V 4 bases, and 9 bases lay outside the gene matches. The DNA for the CDR3 is TGTGCCACCAGCACCAAGACGGGGACTACCTCCTACAATGAGCAGTTCTTC. Translating it yields CATSTKTGTTSYNEQFF.

The chain links TRBV6-5 to TRBJ2-7, with 9 bases that match TRBD1. The CDR3 sequence is 13 residues long. Losses at the gene ends were 6 bases for V and 5 bases for J; bases not matched to a gene: 5. The germline V gene encodes CDR1 MNHEY and CDR2 SVGAGI. Here the CDR3 reads CASSPGQGNEQYF. CDR3 in DNA: TGTGCCAGCAGCCCGGGACAGGGCAACGAGCAGTACTTC.

The rearrangement joins TRBV5-6 to TRBJ2-2, with TRBD1 as a possible D gene (6 bases). The CDR3 totals 16 residues. Germline V CDR1 and CDR2: SGHDT, YYEEEE. Trimming took off 4 bases at V and 1 base at J, with 14 bases between the two ends. Here the CDR3 DNA reads TGTGCCAGCAGCCCAACGTGGGGACAGAACACCGGGGAGCTGTTTTTT. It is translated as CASSPTWGQNTGELFF.

As concerns this clone: Other DNA variants within this sample encode the same CDR3. The CDR3 bases are TGTGCCAGCAGTTTATCCACCTACAATGAGCAGTTCTTC. Translation gives CASSLSTYNEQFF. The gene calls are TRBV27 and TRBJ2-1; D not certain. CDR3 length: 13 amino acids. V was pared by 0 bases and J by 2 bases, with 2 bases between. The germline gives CDR1 MNHEY, CDR2 SMNVEV (reference sequence).

The chain links TRBV6-2 or TRBV6-3 to TRBJ1-1, with D maybe TRBD1 (5 bases). With 6 bases removed from V and 4 bases from J, the gap between germline ends came to 12 bases. The germline V gene encodes CDR1 MNHEY and CDR2 SVGEGT. The CDR3 contains 13 residues. CDR3 sequence: CASSQGEATEAFF. For the CDR3, the DNA is TGTGCCAGCAGCCAAGGGGAGGCCACTGAAGCTTTCTTT.

The chain couples TRBV24-1 to TRBJ2-3; TRBD2 matches at 7 bases. V shed 7 bases and J 2 bases; nucleotides not matched to a gene: 14. This CDR3 is 17 amino acids long. Germline V lookup: CDR1 KGHDR, CDR2 SFDVKD. The DNA for the CDR3 is TGTGCCACCAGCGCCCGGCCCTCTCGGGGGGACACAGATACGCAGTATTTT. Its translation: CATSARPSRGDTDTQYF.

This clone was recorded a few times. This sequence joins TRBV23-1 and TRBJ2-5; 8 bases align to TRBD1. Being an ORF, TRBV23-1 has a function that is uncertain. The CDR3 runs to 15 residues. The trim removed 3 bases at V and 3 bases at J, leaving 6 bases unmatched. The CDR3 region has the DNA TGCGCCAGCAGTCACCGCCGGGACAGGAAAGAGACCCAGTACTTC. It yields the protein CASSHRRDRKETQYF.

The chain recombines TRBV5-1 with TRBJ2-5; D uncertain. The ends were cut back, 4 bases at V and 5 bases at J, with 12 bases in the middle. The CDR3 spans 13 residues. CDR1 is SGHRS, CDR2 YFSETQ, per germline. The CDR3 reads CASSALQRETQYF. In nucleotides, the CDR3 is TGCGCCAGCAGCGCCCTTCAGAGGGAGACCCAGTACTTC.

The chain joins TRBV5-5 to TRBJ2-7; a weak D match, TRBD2 (7 bases). The ends were cut back, 7 bases at V and 4 bases at J, with 24 bases in the middle. The V gene's germline CDR1 is SGHKS and CDR2 YYEKEE (reference sequence). The CDR3 contains 16 residues. CDR3 amino acids: CASHRGRGARLYEQYF. Written as DNA, the CDR3 is TGTGCCAGCCACAGAGGACGGGGGGCGAGGCTTTACGAGCAGTACTTC. Using reference TRBV5-5 and TRBJ2-7 for the parts outside the CDR3, the full variable domain is DAGVTQSPTHLIKTRGQQVTLRCSPISGHKSVSWYQQVLGQGPQFIFQYYEKEERGRGNFPDRFSARQFPNYSSELNVNALLLGDSALYLCASHRGRGARLYEQYFGPGTRLTVT.

V and J are TRBV28 and TRBJ1-3, with a possible D match to TRBD1 (6 bases). The CDR3 is 12 amino acids. Germline V gene lookup returns CDR1 MDHEN and CDR2 SYDVKM. V shed 11 bases and J shed 8 bases, with 16 bases lying between them. The DNA of the CDR3 is TGTGCCGGCGGGACACCCTCGGACACCATATATTTT. Translation gives CAGGTPSDTIYF.

The J gene is TRBJ2-7, the V gene TRBV2; unclear D gene. Germline lookup yields CDR1 SNHLY and CDR2 FYNNEI. V was trimmed by 6 bases and J by 6 bases, leaving 12 bases between them. The CDR3 loop spans 12 amino acids. The CDR3 region has the DNA TGTGCCAGCAGCCCTCCTACGGTCGAGCAGTACGTC. Amino acid sequence: CASSPPTVEQYV.

The chain carries TRBV7-2 and TRBJ2-2; 9 bases line up with TRBD1. The CDR3 covers 15 residues. Germline V gives CDR1 SGHTA, CDR2 FQGNSA. J gave up 4 bases and V 1 base, and 1 base lay outside the gene matches. The CDR3 nucleotides read TGTGCCAGCAGCTTAGGGGACAGGGTCACCGGGGAGCTGTTTTTT. Translating it yields CASSLGDRVTGELFF.

V usage is TRBV18 and J usage is TRBJ1-1; TRBD1 might be the D (5 bases). This CDR3 is 13 amino acids long. V shed 2 bases and J shed 3 bases, with 7 bases lying between them. The germline V gene has CDR1 KGHSH and CDR2 LQKENI. CDR3 sequence reads: CASSPSRDTEAFF. The CDR3 DNA is TGTGCCAGCTCACCATCCAGGGACACTGAAGCTTTCTTT.

The CDR3 loop reads CASSLSREETQYF. DNA of the CDR3: TGTGCCAGCAGCTTAAGTAGGGAAGAGACCCAGTACTTC. The chain carries TRBV7-3 and TRBJ2-5, with D unclear. Germline values: CDR1 SGHTA, CDR2 FQGTGA. The CDR3 sequence is 13 residues long. Deletions cut 1 base from V and 3 bases from J, with 6 bases between.

CDR3 DNA: TGTGCCACCAGCAGGGGGCAAAACACCGGGGAGCTGTTTTTT. Its protein is CATSRGQNTGELFF. The V call is TRBV15, the J call TRBJ2-2, with a weak D call TRBD1 (5 bases). V was pared by 3 bases and J by 2 bases, with 7 bases between. The CDR3 is 14 amino acids. CDR1 and CDR2 from the germline V gene are LNHNV and YYDKDF (reference sequence).

CDR3 nucleotide sequence: TGTGCCAGTAGTACCAACAGGGGCGTACCCTCCTACGAGCAGTACTTC. This codes for CASSTNRGVPSYEQYF. The gene calls are TRBV19 and TRBJ2-7, with TRBD1 identical over 7 bases. Germline CDR1 reads LNHDA; CDR2 reads SQIVND (reference sequence). The V and J ends lost 4 bases and 0 bases, in that order; junction bases with no gene match: 9. CDR3 length: 16 residues.